The 28 T cell receptor beta chains below come from one sample, sequenced in a study of immune evolution from preneoplasia to lung adenocarcinoma. Generated by immunoSEQ multiplex PCR, the TCRdb table keeps only in-frame clones and is missing some. The sample includes some 15,000 clones, approximately 77% of them seen just once. Material: FFPE minimally invasive lung adenocarcinoma tissue. Receptors were obtained from a person aged 55-80 years with lung adenocarcinoma.

J is TRBJ2-1 and V is TRBV7-2, with 7 bases identical to TRBD2. This CDR3 contains 15 residues. CDR1 is SGHTA, CDR2 FQGNSA, per germline. V gave up 1 base and J gave up 8 bases; unmatched junction bases: 8. DNA of the CDR3: TGTGCCAGCAGCTTAGTCGGAGCGGGGAGCGATGAGCAGTTCTTC. Translation: CASSLVGAGSDEQFF.

CDR3 in DNA: TGTGCCAGCAGCTTAGACCGCACCTATAATTCACCCCTCCACTTT. This encodes CASSLDRTYNSPLHF. The rearrangement uses TRBV5-6 and TRBJ1-6; D unresolved. This CDR3 region has 15 residues. Germline CDR1 SGHDT, CDR2 YYEEEE. Trimming took 2 bases from V and 2 from J, leaving 8 bases between them.

The chain has TRBV5-6 and TRBJ2-7; D uncertain. The CDR3 consists of 15 residues. With 1 base removed from V and 7 bases from J, the gap between germline ends came to 18 bases. In germline, CDR1 is SGHDT, CDR2 YYEEEE. This CDR3 reads CASSLPHSAPGEQYF. CDR3 in DNA: TGTGCCAGCAGCTTGCCCCACTCCGCCCCTGGAGAGCAGTACTTC.

The gene calls are TRBV6-5 and TRBJ2-5; 7 bases match TRBD1. Germline CDR1 MNHEY, CDR2 SVGAGI. V was pared by 1 base and J by 1 base, with 0 bases of the junction left unmatched. The CDR3 extends over 14 amino acids. Here the CDR3 DNA reads TGTGCCAGCAGTTACTGGGACAGCCAAGAGACCCAGTACTTC. It encodes CASSYWDSQETQYF.

The genes are TRBV7-9 and TRBJ1-4; D is ambiguous. CDR1 and CDR2 (germline): SEHNR, FQNEAQ (reference sequence). V lost 5 bases, J lost 5 bases, and 15 bases lay in between. The CDR3 covers 15 residues. CDR3 region: CASSLPAGVNEKLFF. CDR3 coding DNA: TGTGCCAGCAGCCTACCGGCTGGGGTGAATGAAAAACTGTTTTTT.

This clone appeared once. The chain joins TRBV25-1 to TRBJ2-7; D tentatively reads TRBD1 or TRBD2 (5 bases each). Germline CDR1 reads MGHDK; CDR2 reads SYGVNS. The CDR3 totals 13 residues. With 8 bases removed from V and 5 bases from J, the gap between germline ends came to 16 bases. The CDR3 protein is CASLGTRQHEQYF. The CDR3, as DNA: TGTGCCAGCCTCGGGACCCGGCAGCACGAGCAGTACTTC.

V usage is TRBV5-4 and J usage is TRBJ2-3; D unresolved. In germline, CDR1 is SGHNT, CDR2 YYREEE (reference sequence). Trimming left V 2 bases short and J 6 bases short, with 7 bases between. This CDR3 spans 12 amino acids. This chain's CDR3 is CASSFIHDTQYF. CDR3 bases: TGTGCCAGCAGCTTCATCCACGATACGCAGTATTTT. The entire variable domain, with the rest obtained from reference TRBV5-4 and TRBJ2-3, is as follows: ETGVTQSPTHLIKTRGQQVTLRCSSQSGHNTVSWYQQALGQGPQFIFQYYREEENGRGNFPPRFSGLQFPNYSSELNVNALELDDSALYLCASSFIHDTQYFGPGTRLTVL.

The chain joins TRBV7-2 to TRBJ1-1; D unclear. V was pared by 3 bases and J by 4 bases, with 9 bases between. Germline V gene data show CDR1 as SGHTA and CDR2 as FQGNSA. This CDR3 has 13 residues. The DNA for the CDR3 is TGTGCCAGCAGCTTGAGGGCAGGCACTGAAGCTTTCTTT. Translated, it gives CASSLRAGTEAFF.

The chain combines TRBV6-6 with TRBJ1-1, with 7 bases identical to TRBD1. The CDR3 runs to 16 residues. The V and J ends lost 6 bases and 0 bases, in that order; junction bases with no gene match: 10. The germline CDR1 and CDR2 sequences are MNHNY and SVGAGI (reference sequence). CDR3 loop: CASSLRQGNMNTEAFF. The CDR3 DNA follows: TGTGCCAGCAGCCTCAGACAGGGAAACATGAACACTGAAGCTTTCTTT.

This chain joins TRBV11-1 and TRBJ1-1; 8 bases map to TRBD1. The CDR3 is 15 residues long. The germline V gene has CDR1 SGHAT and CDR2 FQDESV (reference sequence). V lost 0 bases, J lost 5 bases, and 5 bases stayed unmatched. CDR3 nucleotides: TGTGCCAGCAGCTTAGCGGCCAGGGGGCTGACTGAAGCTTTCTTT. Translation gives CASSLAARGLTEAFF.

J is TRBJ1-1 and V is TRBV11-2; 10 bases are shared with TRBD1. Germline-derived CDR1 and CDR2 are SGHAT and FQNNGV. J was trimmed by 0 bases and V by 4 bases; bases with no gene match: 2. The CDR3 sequence is 15 residues long. CDR3 coding DNA: TGTGCCAGCAGCTCGGGACAGGGGTTGAACACTGAAGCTTTCTTT. As protein: CASSSGQGLNTEAFF.

This sequence joins TRBV9 and TRBJ1-6; TRBD1 agrees at 9 bases. CDR1 and CDR2 (germline): SGDLS, YYNGEE. V lost 3 bases, J lost 7 bases, and 5 bases stayed unmatched. The CDR3 length is 15 residues. Written as DNA, the CDR3 is TGTGCCAGCAGCGCTGGGGACAGGGCAAATTCACCCCTCCACTTT. Amino acid sequence: CASSAGDRANSPLHF.

The chain couples TRBV6-6 to TRBJ1-2; 7 bases map to TRBD1. CDR3 length: 15 amino acids. Germline CDR1 and CDR2: MNHNY and SVGAGI (reference sequence). The ends lost 1 base at V and 2 bases at J; junction bases unmatched: 4. DNA of the CDR3: TGTGCCAGCAGTTACTGGGAGGGGGCGAACTATGGCTACACCTTC. Amino acids: CASSYWEGANYGYTF.

The chain couples TRBV29-1 to TRBJ2-5; D unclear. The CDR3 has 12 amino acids. CDR1 is SQVTM and CDR2 is ANQGSEA in the germline V gene. Trimming left V 4 bases short and J 1 base short, with 7 bases between. The CDR3 sequence is CSVAEPQETQYF. The CDR3 DNA reads as TGCAGCGTTGCCGAGCCCCAAGAGACCCAGTACTTC.

J is TRBJ1-3 and V is TRBV18, with no clear D. V lost 6 bases and J 8 bases, leaving 14 bases between the germline ends. CDR3 length equals 13 residues. Per the germline V gene, CDR1 is KGHSH and CDR2 is LQKENI. CDR3 residues: CASSRNQADTIYF. In DNA, the CDR3 is TGTGCCAGCTCCCGAAATCAGGCGGACACCATATATTTT.

The table lists this clone with a count of one. This chain links TRBV9 with TRBJ2-7; D possibly corresponds to TRBD1 (6 bases). V was pared by 4 bases and J by 6 bases, with 14 bases between. This CDR3 contains 13 residues. CDR1 and CDR2 from the germline V gene are SGDLS and YYNGEE. CDR3 in DNA: TGTGCCAGCAGCATAAGACAGGACGGCGAGCAGTACTTC. It yields the protein CASSIRQDGEQYF.

This clone was recorded only once. This chain connects TRBV30 to TRBJ2-1, with 9 bases lining up with TRBD2. The CDR3 is 15 residues long. The J segment lost 2 bases and the V segment lost 4 bases, leaving 6 bases of the junction unmatched. Germline V gene lookup returns CDR1 GTSNPN and CDR2 SVGIG (reference sequence). The CDR3 coding sequence is TGTGCCTGGACCGCGATAGCGGGAGCCTACAATGAGCAGTTCTTC. Translating gives CAWTAIAGAYNEQFF.

The chain uses TRBV4-1 and TRBJ1-5, with TRBD1 identical over 8 bases. There are 15 residues in the CDR3. V gave up 5 bases and J gave up 3 bases; unmatched junction bases: 6. Germline V CDR1 and CDR2: MGHRA, YSYEKL. Here the CDR3 reads CASSSRDRFNQPQHF. In DNA, the CDR3 is TGCGCCAGCAGCTCCCGGGACAGGTTCAATCAGCCCCAGCATTTT.

The rearrangement joins TRBV23-1 to TRBJ2-1, with D possibly matching TRBD1 (5 bases). TRBV23-1 is reported as an ORF; its role is uncertain. The CDR3 contains 16 residues. Between the trimmed V and J ends, which lost 1 base and 4 bases, there was a span of 14 bases. The CDR3 coding sequence is TGCGCCAGCAGTCAATGGGGCACAGGAGAGTACAATGAGCAGTTCTTC. This sequence encodes CASSQWGTGEYNEQFF.

For the CDR3, the DNA is TGCGCCAGCAGCTTAACGTCGGGACACAACTATGGCTACACCTTC. It specifies CASSLTSGHNYGYTF. This chain joins TRBV5-1 and TRBJ1-2, with D maybe TRBD1 (6 bases). The CDR3 spans 15 residues. V was shortened by 2 bases and J by 2 bases, with 13 bases between the two germline ends. Germline values: CDR1 SGHRS, CDR2 YFSETQ.

This chain connects TRBV10-2 to TRBJ2-7, with no clear D. The germline V and J ends were trimmed by 6 bases and 1 base, with 16 bases remaining between them. CDR1 is WSHSY and CDR2 is SAAADI in the germline V gene. This CDR3 region has 15 residues. The CDR3 DNA sequence: TGCGCCAGCAGAAGCAAACCATCGGAATCCTACGAGCAGTACTTC. Protein: CASRSKPSESYEQYF.

The chain is built from TRBV19 and TRBJ2-4; D remains unclear. CDR3 length equals 14 residues. The ends were cut back, 5 bases at V and 0 bases at J, with 8 bases in the middle. Germline CDR1 reads LNHDA; CDR2 reads SQIVND (reference sequence). CDR3 DNA sequence: TGTGCCAGTAGTCCCGACCAAGCCAAAAACATTCAGTACTTC. Translation: CASSPDQAKNIQYF.

This clone was observed a few times. The CDR3 spells CASSYLEGRSNSPLHF. The CDR3 coding sequence is TGTGCCAGCAGTTACCTTGAGGGCCGGAGTAATTCACCCCTCCACTTT. This chain joins TRBV6-6 and TRBJ1-6; D gene ambiguous. With 2 bases removed from V and 6 bases from J, the gap between germline ends came to 14 bases. Germline values: CDR1 MNHNY, CDR2 SVGAGI (reference sequence). This CDR3 spans 16 amino acids.

The rearrangement joins TRBV9 to TRBJ1-4, with 7 positions matching TRBD1. V lost 3 bases to trimming and J lost 4 bases; unmatched junction nucleotides: 6. Germline lookup yields CDR1 SGDLS and CDR2 YYNGEE. There are 15 residues in the CDR3. CDR3 in amino acids: CASSEGDSRNEKLFF. DNA of the CDR3: TGTGCCAGCAGCGAGGGGGACAGCCGTAATGAAAAACTGTTTTTT. The full variable domain, rest sourced from reference TRBV9 and TRBJ1-4, is DSGVTQTPKHLITATGQRVTLRCSPRSGDLSVYWYQQSLDQGLQFLIQYYNGEERAKGNILERFSAQQFPDLHSELNLSSLELGDSALYFCASSEGDSRNEKLFFGSGTQLSVL.

V is TRBV12-2 and J is TRBJ2-7. TRBV12-2 counts as a pseudogene. This CDR3 comprises 11 residues. In DNA, the CDR3 is TGTGCAAGGCCGTCGCCCTGCGAGCAGTACTTC. Translated, it gives CARPSPCEQYF.

This clone was detected a few times. The V and J genes are TRBV6-6 and TRBJ2-1; D is possibly TRBD1 (5 bases). The CDR3 covers 13 residues. Germline V lookup: CDR1 MNHNY, CDR2 SVGAGI (reference sequence). The V gene lost 2 bases and the J gene lost 4 bases, with 6 bases spanning the gap. The CDR3 nucleotides are TGTGCCAGCAGTTACGACAGTTACAATGAGCAGTTCTTC. It encodes CASSYDSYNEQFF.

The chain is built from TRBV19 and TRBJ2-2; D is ambiguous. The germline V gene encodes CDR1 LNHDA and CDR2 SQIVND (reference sequence). Trimming pared 8 bases from V and 4 bases from J, leaving 11 bases between. This CDR3 spans 13 amino acids. In nucleotides, the CDR3 is TGTGCCAGTTTGGAGCTTCGCACCGGGGAGCTGTTTTTT. It encodes CASLELRTGELFF.

The rearrangement uses TRBV5-1 and TRBJ1-1; D gene uncertain. V was shortened by 0 bases and J by 1 base, with 7 bases between the two germline ends. Germline V lookup: CDR1 SGHRS, CDR2 YFSETQ. The CDR3 has 14 residues. The CDR3 bases are TGCGCCAGCAGCTTGGAATTGGCGAACACTGAAGCTTTCTTT. It encodes CASSLELANTEAFF.